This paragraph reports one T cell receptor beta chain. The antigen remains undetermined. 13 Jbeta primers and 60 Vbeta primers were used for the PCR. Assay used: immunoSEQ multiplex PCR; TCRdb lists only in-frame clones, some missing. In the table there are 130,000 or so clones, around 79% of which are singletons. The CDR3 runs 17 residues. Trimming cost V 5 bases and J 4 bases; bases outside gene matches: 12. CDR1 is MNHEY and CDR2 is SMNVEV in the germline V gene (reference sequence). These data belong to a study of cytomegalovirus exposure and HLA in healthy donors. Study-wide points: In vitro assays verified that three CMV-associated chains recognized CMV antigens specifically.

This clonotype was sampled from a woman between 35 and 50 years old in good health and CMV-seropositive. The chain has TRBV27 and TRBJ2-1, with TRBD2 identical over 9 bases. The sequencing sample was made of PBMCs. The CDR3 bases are TGTGCCAGCAGTAACCCTGACCCGGCGGGGGGGTACAATGAGCAGTTCTTC. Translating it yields CASSNPDPAGGYNEQFF.